This TCR beta chain was sequenced in a study of siplizumab effects on memory and regulatory T cells. In regard to this clone: Antigen specificity is unknown.

Some clones are missing from TCRdb's copy, which holds only in-frame ones; the method was immunoSEQ multiplex PCR. The repertoire includes fewer than 120,000 clones, approximately 92% of them detected once, and 1% to 1.5% sits in the top ten. This CDR3 comprises 15 residues. The germline V gene has CDR1 SGHRS and CDR2 YFSETQ. The ends were cut back, 2 bases at V and 2 bases at J, with 10 bases in the middle. Study-level points and caveats: A significant reduction in alloreactive sequences traceable to unstimulated CD4+ memory cells was produced by siplizumab. Both greater diversity than memory cells and a major contribution to the alloresponse seemed to characterize naive T cells. Unstimulated subset assignment was obtained for only a minor fraction of alloreactive clones.

The chain carries TRBV5-1 and TRBJ2-2, with D possibly being TRBD1 (6 bases). The material sequenced was CD4+ T cells sorted from blood. The sequence came from a human donor in good health. CDR3 amino acids: CASSLSTGNTGELFF. The CDR3 DNA reads TGCGCCAGCAGCTTATCGACAGGAAACACCGGGGAGCTGTTTTTT.